This TCR beta chain was sequenced for a study of human T cells and chemical hapten exposure. Remarks on this clonotype: Its antigen remains unidentified.

Time point given: patch test 2, 6 weeks after DPC sensitization. This sample's treatment: therapeutic diphenylcyclopropenone sensitization with weekly scalp DPC. Attachment of unique molecular identifiers to individual cDNA molecules was performed in the library. TCRdb re-called the RACE reads with MiXCR, one entry per CDR3 protein. The table records some 88,000 distinct CDR3 sequences, around 10% of them present only once. The CDR3 is 14 amino acids. Germline V lookup: CDR1 LNHDA, CDR2 SQIVND (reference sequence). Trimming removed 3 bases from V and 0 bases from J, with 6 bases in between. Findings of the study overall: Donors' alopecia may make their immune response differ from healthy people's. No shift was seen in TCRs above 1 in 1000 frequency with DPC sensitization. Expanded TCR sets contained significantly more large CDR3 similarity clusters than controls.

Specimen: whole blood, collected in connection with sensitization to the hapten diphenylcyclopropenone (DPC). This TCR came from a man aged 40-49 years with alopecia areata. Some clones in this sample may be carry-over from other donors' samples. The genes are TRBV19 and TRBJ1-5; D ambiguous. This CDR3 is CASSITTSNQPQHF. The CDR3 DNA is TGTGCCAGTAGTATCACGACTAGCAATCAGCCCCAGCATTTT.